Below, one TCR beta chain is given with its context. Its antigen remains unidentified. Looked up from germline, CDR1 is WSHSY and CDR2 is SAAADI. The trim removed 8 bases at V and 0 bases at J, leaving 9 bases unmatched. The CDR3 consists of 15 residues. In TCRdb, the 5' RACE reads were re-called with MiXCR into one record per CDR3 protein. The table has hundreds of thousands of distinct CDR3 sequences, 10% to 15% seen once. The source of the sample is a study of CD8 T cells in ankylosing spondylitis. Findings of the study overall: There was a TCR beta motif, made of eight highly homologous variants, that appeared characteristic of ankylosing spondylitis blood.

Specimen: blood, either unsorted or a sorted T cell fraction (not recorded which). V and J are TRBV10-2 and TRBJ1-1; 7 nucleotides agree with TRBD1. This receptor was taken from a male donor with ankylosing spondylitis. The CDR3 DNA is TGCGCCAGCTTTGCCGGGACAGCGATGAACACTGAAGCTTTCTTT. Translating it yields CASFAGTAMNTEAFF.